These T cell receptor beta chains were read from a single sample in a study of OX40 agonist ivuxolimab in advanced cancers. Measured with immunoSEQ multiplex PCR; TCRdb has only the in-frame clones, and not every one. The table lists some 86,000 clones, around 82% of them singletons. Sequences were derived from CD4+ or CD8+ T cells sorted from blood, sampled in a trial of the OX40 agonist ivuxolimab. Source of these receptors: an adult with an advanced solid tumor such as melanoma, head and neck, liver or kidney cancer. The CDR3 runs from the conserved cysteine through the conserved F or W. The D gene is left open where the match is weak. Only part of the rows carry a size: once, few, many, or a class if the clone is expanded.

V gene	D gene	clone size	J gene	CDR3 DNA	CDR3 protein
TRBV16	TRBD2	once	TRBJ2-1	TGTGCCAGCAGCCCTAGCGGGAAACCCAATGAGCAGTTCTTC	CASSPSGKPNEQFF
TRBV9	.	.	TRBJ2-1	TGTGCCAGCAGCGTAGACCAGGGAGAGCAGTTCTTC	CASSVDQGEQFF
TRBV10-3	TRBD1	few	TRBJ1-1	TGTGCCATCAGTGTCCAGGGGGCTGGGAACACTGAAGCTTTCTTT	CAISVQGAGNTEAFF
TRBV6-6	.	.	TRBJ2-7	TGTGCCAGCAGTTATGGCCCCGCCTACGAGCAGTACTTC	CASSYGPAYEQYF
TRBV2	TRBD2	few	TRBJ2-3	TGTGCCAGCAGAGCGGGAGATACAGATACGCAGTATTTT	CASRAGDTDTQYF
TRBV5-4	TRBD1	.	TRBJ2-5	TGTGCCAGCAGCCAAATGGGACAGGCTGTGGAGACCCAGTACTTC	CASSQMGQAVETQYF
TRBV11-2	TRBD2	.	TRBJ2-1	TGTGCCAGCAGGGGACTAGCGGGAGTGGGTTTTGGATCCTACAATGAGCAGTTCTTC	CASRGLAGVGFGSYNEQFF
TRBV6-5	.	.	TRBJ2-7	TGTGCCAGCAGTTACTCGGCCTCAGACGAGCAGTACTTC	CASSYSASDEQYF
TRBV5-1	.	.	TRBJ1-6	TGCGCCAGCAGCTTGAGGGCAGAGAATAATTCACCCCTCCACTTT	CASSLRAENNSPLHF
TRBV2	.	.	TRBJ2-7	TGTGCCAGCAGTGAAGACGGGTCTCCCGTACAGAATTACGAGCAGTACTTC	CASSEDGSPVQNYEQYF
TRBV28	TRBD1	.	TRBJ2-7	TGTGCCAGCAGAAAGACAGGGTTTGGCGAGCAGTACTTC	CASRKTGFGEQYF
TRBV5-1	.	.	TRBJ2-7	TGCGCCAGCAGCTTGGGTAGACAGGAGAGCTCCTACGAGCAGTACTTC	CASSLGRQESSYEQYF
TRBV28	.	.	TRBJ2-7	TGTGCCAGCAGTTCCCCGACGTTGGGGCGCTACGAGCAGTACTTC	CASSSPTLGRYEQYF
TRBV19	TRBD1	.	TRBJ2-1	TGTGCCAGTAGTATAGCTTCTGGACAGGGCTTCTACAATGAGCAGTTCTTC	CASSIASGQGFYNEQFF
TRBV6-6	.	.	TRBJ1-3	TGTGCCAGCAGTTTAGGGACAAACTCTGGAAACACCATATATTTT	CASSLGTNSGNTIYF
TRBV11-2	TRBD1	.	TRBJ1-1	TGTGCCAGCAGCTTAGTGGGACAGGGCTTTATGAACACTGAAGCTTTCTTT	CASSLVGQGFMNTEAFF
TRBV19	.	.	TRBJ2-1	TGTGCCAGTAGTCTCCCGGGAAATGAGCAGTTCTTC	CASSLPGNEQFF
TRBV18	TRBD2	.	TRBJ2-3	TGTGCCAGCTCACTAATAGCGGGAGCAGATACGCAGTATTTT	CASSLIAGADTQYF
TRBV25-1	TRBD2	.	TRBJ2-7	TGTGCCAGCACTCCCACCACGGCTAGCGGGAACCACGAGCAGTACTTC	CASTPTTASGNHEQYF
TRBV7-9	TRBD2	.	TRBJ2-1	TGTGCCAGCAGCTTAGGAGCGGGAGGGCCCCAAGAGCAGTTCTTC	CASSLGAGGPQEQFF
TRBV19	TRBD1	.	TRBJ1-5	TGTGCCAGTAGTATAAAGGGGGCGGGGAGCAATCAGCCCCAGCATTTT	CASSIKGAGSNQPQHF
TRBV10-1	TRBD2	.	TRBJ2-1	TGCGCCGCGGGGGGACTAGCGGGGTACGAGCGCCACAATGAGCAGTTCTTC	CAAGGLAGYERHNEQFF